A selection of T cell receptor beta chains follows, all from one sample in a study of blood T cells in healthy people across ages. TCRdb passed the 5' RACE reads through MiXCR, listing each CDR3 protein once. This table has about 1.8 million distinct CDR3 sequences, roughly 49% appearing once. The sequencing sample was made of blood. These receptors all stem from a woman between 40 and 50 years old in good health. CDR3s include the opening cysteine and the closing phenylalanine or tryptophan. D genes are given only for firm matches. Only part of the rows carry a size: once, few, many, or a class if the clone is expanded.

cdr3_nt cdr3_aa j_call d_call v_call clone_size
TGTGCCAGCAGCTTAGGGAGTAGGAAAAACATTCAGTACTTC CASSLGSRKNIQYF TRBJ2-4 . TRBV7-2 .
TGTGCCAGCAGTATGCTACAGGGGGCGGGTGGCTACACCTTC CASSMLQGAGGYTF TRBJ1-2 TRBD1 TRBV6-1 .
TGTGCCATCAGCAGCGGACAGGGGGCTAATAATTCACCCCTCCACTTT CAISSGQGANNSPLHF TRBJ1-6 TRBD1 TRBV10-3 few
TGCAGCGTTGAAGATCGGGCGCTAAGAGGGACCCAGTACTTC CSVEDRALRGTQYF TRBJ2-5 . TRBV29-1 .
TGTGCCAGCAGCTTAGGGGGCGTAGAATATGGCTACACCTTC CASSLGGVEYGYTF TRBJ1-2 . TRBV7-2 few
TGTGCCAGCAGCCATCAACAGAGCTCCTACGAGCAGTACTTC CASSHQQSSYEQYF TRBJ2-7 . TRBV5-4 .
TGCAGTGCTAGGGGACAGCAAGAGACCCAGTACTTC CSARGQQETQYF TRBJ2-5 TRBD1 TRBV20-1 many
TGCGCCAGCAGCCGCCGGACTAATGAAAAACTGTTTTTT CASSRRTNEKLFF TRBJ1-4 . TRBV4-1 few
TGTGCCAGCAGGTCTGACGACAGGGGGATCACAGATACGCAGTATTTT CASRSDDRGITDTQYF TRBJ2-3 TRBD1 TRBV7-2 few
TGCAGTGCTGGGGCGGAGGCTAATGAAAAACTGTTTTTT CSAGAEANEKLFF TRBJ1-4 . TRBV20-1 few
TGTGCCAGCAGTCGTCCCGGGACAGGGGGCGAGGAAAAACTGTTTTTT CASSRPGTGGEEKLFF TRBJ1-4 TRBD1 TRBV2 .
TGTGCCAGCAGTTACGGCCAGGGACCACAGAACTATGGCTACACCTTC CASSYGQGPQNYGYTF TRBJ1-2 . TRBV6-5 .
TGTGCCAGCAGCACGGGCGGGGGGCTGTATACGCAGTATTTT CASSTGGGLYTQYF TRBJ2-3 TRBD2 TRBV11-2 .
TGTGCCAGCAGCACCTACCCAGGGGCCTACGAGCAGTACTTC CASSTYPGAYEQYF TRBJ2-7 . TRBV7-2 few
TGTGCCAGCAGCCAATTGATGGGGAGTGGGGCCAAAAACATTCAGTACTTC CASSQLMGSGAKNIQYF TRBJ2-4 . TRBV16 .
TGTGCCAGCAGTCCTCCCGGGACAGGGATCGAAAAACTGTTTTTT CASSPPGTGIEKLFF TRBJ1-4 TRBD1 TRBV28 few
TGTGCCAGCAGCCAACCCCCTTTTAAAACCGGGACAGGGGGCAGGAACACTGAAGCTTTCTTT CASSQPPFKTGTGGRNTEAFF TRBJ1-1 TRBD1 TRBV14 .
TGCAGTGCACCTCTTGCAGGGGGAGTTACCACAGATACGCAGTATTTT CSAPLAGGVTTDTQYF TRBJ2-3 TRBD1 TRBV20-1 .
TGCGCCAGCAGTGAACCGGGGTCGTCCTACGAGCAGTACTTC CASSEPGSSYEQYF TRBJ2-7 . TRBV10-1 .
TGTGCCAGCAGCCATGAGGGGACTAGCGGGGGAACGGGTGAGCAGTTCTTC CASSHEGTSGGTGEQFF TRBJ2-1 TRBD2 TRBV4-2 .
TGTGCCAGCAGCCTCGACAGGGGGCGGAACAATGAGCAGTACTTC CASSLDRGRNNEQYF TRBJ2-5 TRBD1 TRBV27 .
TGTGCCAGCAGCGTGGGGGGGCGAGAGCCTCCTTCACCCCTCCACTTT CASSVGGREPPSPLHF TRBJ1-6 . TRBV9 .
TGCGCCAGCAGCCGTGGCGCACAGGGAATTGAAAAACTGTTTTTT CASSRGAQGIEKLFF TRBJ1-4 . TRBV5-1 once
TGCGCCAGCAGCTCCGGGACTAGCGGGGGGCCACAGGGGGAGCAGTTCTTC CASSSGTSGGPQGEQFF TRBJ2-1 TRBD2 TRBV5-1 few